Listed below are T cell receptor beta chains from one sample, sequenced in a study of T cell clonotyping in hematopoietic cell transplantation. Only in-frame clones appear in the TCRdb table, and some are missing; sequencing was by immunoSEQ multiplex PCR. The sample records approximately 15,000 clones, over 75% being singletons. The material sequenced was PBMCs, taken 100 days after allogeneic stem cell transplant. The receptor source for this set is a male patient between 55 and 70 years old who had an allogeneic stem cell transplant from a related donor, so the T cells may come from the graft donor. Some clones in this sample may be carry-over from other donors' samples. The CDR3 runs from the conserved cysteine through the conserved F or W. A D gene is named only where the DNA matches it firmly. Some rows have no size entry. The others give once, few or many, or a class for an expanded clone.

CASSPRQGQETQYF	TGTGCCAGTAGTCCCCGACAGGGCCAAGAGACCCAGTACTTC	TRBD1	.	TRBJ2-5	TRBV19
CASSVGGNTIYF	TGTGCCAGCAGTGTGGGGGGAAACACCATATATTTT	.	.	TRBJ1-3	TRBV2
CASSFGLAGIGSYNEQFF	TGTGCCAGCAGCTTTGGACTAGCGGGGATTGGCTCATACAATGAGCAGTTCTTC	TRBD2	.	TRBJ2-1	TRBV11-2
CASSLGTGWEQYF	TGCGCCAGCAGCTTGGGTACGGGTTGGGAGCAGTACTTC	.	.	TRBJ2-7	TRBV5-1
CASSLIGTGIREQYF	TGTGCCAGCAGCTTAATCGGGACAGGGATCCGGGAGCAGTACTTC	TRBD1	.	TRBJ2-7	TRBV11-2
CASSVTSGGGADTQYF	TGTGCCAGCAGCGTAACTAGCGGGGGAGGAGCAGATACGCAGTATTTT	TRBD2	.	TRBJ2-3	TRBV9
CASSLVGASGGARETQYF	TGTGCCAGCAGCTTAGTGGGGGCTAGCGGGGGGGCAAGAGAGACCCAGTACTTC	TRBD2	.	TRBJ2-5	TRBV7-2
CASSHLDRGLDEQYF	TGCGCCAGCAGCCACCTGGACAGGGGGCTTGACGAGCAGTACTTC	TRBD1	once	TRBJ2-7	TRBV4-3
CASSVSGTTNEKLFF	TGTGCCAGCAGTGTGTCTGGGACAACTAATGAAAAACTGTTTTTT	.	once	TRBJ1-4	TRBV27
CASSVDAGQGAYEQYF	TGTGCCAGCAGCGTAGATGCAGGACAGGGGGCCTACGAGCAGTACTTC	TRBD1	.	TRBJ2-7	TRBV9
CAAGTGHEQYF	TGTGCTGCAGGGACAGGGCACGAGCAGTACTTC	TRBD1	few	TRBJ2-7	TRBV4-2
CASSLAGGGAEDTQYF	TGCGCCAGCAGCTTGGCCGGCGGGGGGGCGGAAGATACGCAGTATTTT	TRBD2	.	TRBJ2-3	TRBV5-1
CASSLGLQPAYEQYF	TGTGCCAGCAGCTTAGGCCTCCAGCCGGCCTACGAGCAGTACTTC	.	.	TRBJ2-7	TRBV11-3
CATSGPRGGPSYEQYF	TGTGCCACCAGCGGCCCTCGCGGGGGGCCCTCCTACGAGCAGTACTTC	TRBD2	.	TRBJ2-7	TRBV15
CASSLGRTSGEKLFF	TGTGCCAGCAGCTTAGGTAGGACGTCGGGTGAAAAACTGTTTTTT	.	.	TRBJ1-4	TRBV11-3
CASSQAAGLTFGYTF	TGTGCCAGCAGCCAAGCTGCAGGCCTAACGTTTGGCTACACCTTC	.	.	TRBJ1-2	TRBV4-2